Presented here are 7 T cell receptor beta chains from one specimen sequenced in a study of vaccination and CD4 T cells after COVID-19. Sequencing of the DNA from cultured CD4+ T cells was carried out with the Oncomine TCR Beta short-read assay. MiXCR was run by TCRdb on the PCR reads, yielding one entry per CDR3 protein. The sample gives approximately 7,000 distinct CDR3 sequences, roughly two thirds of which show up once; around 17% is in the top ten. The sample's treatment: approximately 9-day PBMC culture with coronavirus spike peptide pools or control peptides (ViraFEST assay). These receptors have no known antigen. Material: CD4+ T cells from blood, cultured in vitro. Every receptor here comes from a human donor who had recovered from COVID-19.

The V call is TRBV5-7, the J call TRBJ1-1, with 7 bases that match TRBD1. TRBV5-7 is placed among ORFs of uncertain function. The length of the CDR3 is 12 residues. V lost 4 bases and J lost 3; bases outside the gene matches: 0. The CDR3 region is CASSQGDTEAFF. The CDR3 DNA sequence: TGTGCCAGCAGCCAGGGGGACACTGAAGCTTTCTTT.

This chain uses TRBV15 with TRBJ1-5; possibly TRBD1 for D (5 bases). Trimming removed 1 base at V and 0 bases at J, with 25 bases between. From germline, CDR1 is LNHNV and CDR2 YYDKDF (reference sequence). The CDR3 sequence is 21 residues long. CDR3 sequence: CATSRAGQVLPEIYSNQPQHF. CDR3 nucleotide sequence: TGTGCCACCAGCAGAGCAGGGCAGGTTTTGCCGGAAATCTATAGCAATCAGCCCCAGCATTTT.

The rearrangement uses TRBV15 and TRBJ2-5; D assignment may be TRBD1 or TRBD2 (5 bases each). Trimming stripped 1 base from V and 5 bases from J, with 11 bases between. CDR3 length: 14 amino acids. The germline CDR1 and CDR2 sequences are LNHNV and YYDKDF (reference sequence). CDR3 sequence: CATSRGRGVETQYF. In nucleotides, the CDR3 is TGTGCCACCAGCAGAGGGAGAGGGGTCGAGACCCAGTACTTC.

V gene TRBV7-6 combines with J gene TRBJ2-7; 12 positions agree with TRBD2. The CDR3 has 20 residues. CDR1 is SGHVS and CDR2 is FNYEAQ in the germline V gene. V gave up 1 base and J gave up 5 bases; unmatched junction bases: 18. DNA of the CDR3: TGTGCCAGCAGCTTAGTGCCCCCTTTAAAACTAGCGGGAGGATTCCACGAGCAGTACTTC. Protein product: CASSLVPPLKLAGGFHEQYF.

This clonotype has a single count. The chain couples TRBV20-1 to TRBJ2-3; D is tentatively TRBD1 or TRBD2 (5 bases each). The germline V gene encodes CDR1 DFQATT and CDR2 SNEGSKA (reference sequence). The V end was cut by 1 base, the J end by 5 bases, with 16 bases between. This CDR3 comprises 15 residues. CDR3 residues: CSARVPWDPQDTQYF. The CDR3 DNA is TGCAGTGCTAGAGTTCCCTGGGACCCCCAAGATACGCAGTATTTT.

This clonotype was counted between two and nine times. V gene TRBV6-2 or TRBV6-3 combines with J gene TRBJ1-5; 11 bases match TRBD1. Germline V gives CDR1 MNHEY, CDR2 SVGEGT. Trimming at V came to 6 bases and at J to 4 bases, leaving 8 bases not matched to a gene. This CDR3 spans 16 amino acids. CDR3 loop: CASRRRDRGDNQPQHF. The CDR3 DNA reads TGTGCCAGCAGGCGACGGGACAGGGGGGATAATCAGCCCCAGCATTTT.

V is TRBV15 and J is TRBJ1-1, with 9 nucleotides matching TRBD1. CDR1 and CDR2 (germline): LNHNV, YYDKDF (reference sequence). The V and J ends lost 5 bases and 0 bases, in that order; junction bases with no gene match: 10. This CDR3 contains 17 residues. Here the CDR3 reads CATSDGDRAHLNTEAFF. DNA of the CDR3: TGTGCCACCAGCGATGGGGACAGGGCGCACCTGAACACTGAAGCTTTCTTT.